This T cell receptor (beta chain) originates from a study of T cells in Graves' hyperthyroidism and ophthalmopathy. V shed 1 base and J shed 0 bases, with 4 bases lying between them. The CDR3 has 15 amino acids. Looked up from germline, CDR1 is SEHNR and CDR2 is FQNEAQ (reference sequence). RNA transcripts gave rise to amplified TCR beta CDR3 regions. The HTBI primer set served for first-round RT-PCR of the TCR CDR3. A single record per CDR3 protein comes from TCRdb applying MiXCR to the multiplex PCR reads. The data contain some 510,000 distinct CDR3 sequences, 46% of them singletons. In this sample, this clonotype turned up many times.

Sequenced material: peripheral blood or thyroid tissue (not recorded which). The receptor was derived from a woman younger than 30 with Graves' hyperthyroidism. V and J are TRBV7-9 and TRBJ2-6; D is unclear. CDR3: CASSLDHSGANVLTF. In DNA form, the CDR3 reads TGTGCCAGCAGCTTAGACCACTCTGGGGCCAACGTCCTGACTTTC.